The T cell receptor beta chain described here comes from a study of OX40 agonist ivuxolimab in advanced cancers. For the study in its entirety: The costimulatory receptor OX40 (CD134) was targeted by ivuxolimab, a fully human IgG2 agonistic monoclonal antibody. Intravenous ivuxolimab was administered to patients every 2 weeks at six dose levels: 0.01, 0.1, 0.3, 1.5, 3 and 10 mg/kg. Of the roughly 51 patients in dose escalation, around 20 had hepatocellular carcinoma, about 15 had melanoma, 9 had renal cell carcinoma and 9 had head and neck cancer. The dose-escalation cohort was 82.7% male with a mean age of roughly 62 years, ranging from about 23 to 85. Patients were allowed to have had prior anti-PD-1, anti-PD-L1 or anti-CTLA-4 therapy, and 30% to 50% of the dose-escalation patients had previously received checkpoint inhibitors. Partial responses occurred in three dose-escalation patients: two with cutaneous melanoma and one with hepatocellular carcinoma. Peripheral TCRbeta sequencing was intended to test whether TCR sequence diversity was altered and clonal T-cell expansion was caused by ivuxolimab. The monotherapy dose-escalation portion (N ≈ 56 patients) of the phase I ivuxolimab trial is reported in the paper.

What the research found in general, with its limitations: In partial responders in the 0.1-3.0 mg/kg groups, normalized peripheral clonal expansion was found to be among the lowest, especially among CD8+ T cells. Low levels of normalized T-cell clonal expansion were also seen in some nonresponding patients. Which antigens the clonally expanded peripheral T cells were specific for was not determined. After ivuxolimab, expanded clones were on average more numerous among CD8+ T cells than among CD4+ T cells. At doses of 0.1 to 3.0 mg/kg, clonal expansion of both CD4+ and CD8+ blood T cells was observed from baseline to week 6.

V loses 6 bases, J loses 2 bases, and the germline ends lie 14 bases apart. Sequences MNHEY (CDR1) and SVGAGI (CDR2) are obtained from the germline V gene. From cysteine to phenylalanine, the CDR3 is 14 amino acids long. The read is trimmed to its CDR3 DNA, 42 bases read in frame from base 1. A note on this clone: No antigen is known for it. Per-base quality was not reported, and no clone a single base away is much larger than it.

Patients with a history of autoimmune disease or receiving systemic immunosuppression were excluded from the trial. Peripheral blood for TCR sequencing was collected from all dose cohorts at baseline, on cycle 4 day 1, and on cycle 7 day 1. Samples came from an open-label, multicenter, first-in-human phase I dose-escalation trial of ivuxolimab. Adults with locally advanced or metastatic melanoma, renal cell, hepatocellular, or head and neck squamous cell carcinoma were enrolled in the trial. Before TCR sequencing, CD4+ T cells and CD8+ T cells from peripheral blood were sorted into separate populations. Genomic DNA was isolated from the sorted cells so that the TCRbeta CDR3 region could be sequenced. The immunoSEQ Assay was used to sequence the TCRbeta CDR3 regions. In its TCRdb copy, this immuneACCESS table keeps in-frame sequences only and misses some clones. Where compared with another copy, unresolved V genes explain less than half of these, and the others have no known cause. The sample table holds some 14,000 clones, of which approximately 80% were seen once. Together, the top ten hold roughly 18% of the sample.

The V gene is TRBV6-5 and the J gene is TRBJ2-7; perhaps TRBD2 is the D gene, with 6 bases matching. This sample comprised CD4+ or CD8+ T cells sorted from blood, obtained in a trial of the OX40 agonist ivuxolimab. The receptor was isolated from an adult with an advanced solid tumor such as melanoma, head and neck, liver or kidney cancer. The sequence in DNA is TGTGCCAGCAGCTCCGGGAGACCCACCTACGAGCAGTACTTC. Its protein reads: CASSSGRPTYEQYF.